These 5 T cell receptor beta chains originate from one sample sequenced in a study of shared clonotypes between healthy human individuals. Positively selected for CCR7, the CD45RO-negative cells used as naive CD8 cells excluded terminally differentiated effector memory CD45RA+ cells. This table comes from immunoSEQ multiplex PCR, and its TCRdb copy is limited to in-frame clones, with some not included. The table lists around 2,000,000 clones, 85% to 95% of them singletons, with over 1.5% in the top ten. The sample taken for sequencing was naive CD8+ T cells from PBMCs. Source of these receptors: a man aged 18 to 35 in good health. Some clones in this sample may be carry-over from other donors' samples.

CDR3 amino acids: CASKPGTRLHEKLFF. The CDR3 DNA follows: TGTGCCAGCAAGCCAGGGACGCGGCTGCATGAAAAACTGTTTTTT. The chain combines TRBV27 with TRBJ1-4, with D tentatively TRBD1 (5 bases). Trimming took off 7 bases at V and 6 bases at J, with 18 bases between the two ends. This CDR3 is built from 15 residues. Germline-derived CDR1 and CDR2 are MNHEY and SMNVEV (reference sequence).

CDR3 region: CATGQGMNTEAFF. Written as DNA, the CDR3 is TGTGCCACCGGACAGGGGATGAACACTGAAGCTTTCTTT. V and J are TRBV28 and TRBJ1-1; 9 bases agree with TRBD1. Per germline, CDR1 MDHEN and CDR2 SYDVKM. This CDR3 is 13 amino acids long. The ends lost 10 bases at V and 0 bases at J; junction bases unmatched: 3.

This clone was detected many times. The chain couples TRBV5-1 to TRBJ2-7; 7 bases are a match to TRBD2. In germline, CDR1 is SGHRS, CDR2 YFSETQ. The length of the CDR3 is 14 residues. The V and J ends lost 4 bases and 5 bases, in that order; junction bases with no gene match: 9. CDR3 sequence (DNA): TGCGCCAGCAGCCCACAGCCTAGCGGCCACGAGCAGTACTTC. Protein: CASSPQPSGHEQYF. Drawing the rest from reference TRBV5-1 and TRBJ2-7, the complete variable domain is KAGVTQTPRYLIKTRGQQVTLSCSPISGHRSVSWYQQTPGQGLQFLFEYFSETQRNKGNFPGRFSGRQFSNSRSEMNVSTLELGDSALYLCASSPQPSGHEQYFGPGTRLTVT.

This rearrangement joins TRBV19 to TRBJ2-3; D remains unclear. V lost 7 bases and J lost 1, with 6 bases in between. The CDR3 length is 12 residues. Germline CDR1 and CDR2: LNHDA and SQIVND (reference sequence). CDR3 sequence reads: CASTARTDTQYF. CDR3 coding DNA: TGTGCCAGTACAGCGCGCACAGATACGCAGTATTTT.

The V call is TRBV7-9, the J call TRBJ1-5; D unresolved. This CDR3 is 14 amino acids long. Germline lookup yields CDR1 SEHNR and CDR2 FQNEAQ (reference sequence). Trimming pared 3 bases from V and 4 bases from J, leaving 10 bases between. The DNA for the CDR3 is TGTGCCAGCAGCTTCGCCCCGGAAAATCAGCCCCAGCATTTT. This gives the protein CASSFAPENQPQHF.